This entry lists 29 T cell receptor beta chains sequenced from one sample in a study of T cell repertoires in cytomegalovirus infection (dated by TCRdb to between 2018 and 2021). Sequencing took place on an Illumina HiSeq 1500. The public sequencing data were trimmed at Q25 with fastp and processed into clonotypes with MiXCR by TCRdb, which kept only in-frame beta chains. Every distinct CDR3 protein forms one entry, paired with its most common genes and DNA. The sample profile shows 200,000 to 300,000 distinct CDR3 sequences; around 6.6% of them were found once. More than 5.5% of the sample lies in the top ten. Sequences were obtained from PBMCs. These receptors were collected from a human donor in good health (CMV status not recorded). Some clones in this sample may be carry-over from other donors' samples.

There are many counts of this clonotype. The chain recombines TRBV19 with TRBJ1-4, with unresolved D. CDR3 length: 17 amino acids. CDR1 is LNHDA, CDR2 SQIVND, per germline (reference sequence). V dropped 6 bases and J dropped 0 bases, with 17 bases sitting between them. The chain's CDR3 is CASSPPPGRATNEKLFF. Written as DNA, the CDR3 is TGTGCCAGTAGCCCCCCCCCGGGGAGGGCAACTAATGAAAAACTGTTTTTT.

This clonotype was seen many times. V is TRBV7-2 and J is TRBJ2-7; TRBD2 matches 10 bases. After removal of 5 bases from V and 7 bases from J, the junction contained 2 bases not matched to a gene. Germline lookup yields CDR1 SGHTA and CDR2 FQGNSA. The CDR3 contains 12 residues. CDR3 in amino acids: CASSALAGEQYF. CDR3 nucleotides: TGTGCCAGCAGCGCACTAGCGGGGGAGCAGTACTTC.

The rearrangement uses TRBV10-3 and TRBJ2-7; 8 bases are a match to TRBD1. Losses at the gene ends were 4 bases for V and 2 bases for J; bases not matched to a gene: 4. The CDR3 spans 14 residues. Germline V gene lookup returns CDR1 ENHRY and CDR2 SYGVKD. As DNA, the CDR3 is TGTGCCATCAGTGGTCAGGGGGCGACCTACGAGCAGTACTTC. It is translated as CAISGQGATYEQYF.

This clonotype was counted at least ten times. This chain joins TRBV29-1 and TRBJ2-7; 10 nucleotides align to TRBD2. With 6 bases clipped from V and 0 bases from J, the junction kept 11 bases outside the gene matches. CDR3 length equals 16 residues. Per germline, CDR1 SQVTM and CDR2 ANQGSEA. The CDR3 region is CSVVRTSGPFSYEQYF. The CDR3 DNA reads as TGCAGCGTCGTGCGGACTAGCGGACCATTCTCCTACGAGCAGTACTTC.

CDR3 bases: TGTGCCAGCAGGGCACTGGGAAACACTGAAGCTTTCTTT. Translation: CASRALGNTEAFF. V gene TRBV6-2 or TRBV6-3 combines with J gene TRBJ1-1; D is unresolved. There are 13 residues in the CDR3. Trimming removed 6 bases at V and 2 bases at J, with 10 bases between. The germline CDR1 and CDR2 sequences are MNHEY and SVGEGT.

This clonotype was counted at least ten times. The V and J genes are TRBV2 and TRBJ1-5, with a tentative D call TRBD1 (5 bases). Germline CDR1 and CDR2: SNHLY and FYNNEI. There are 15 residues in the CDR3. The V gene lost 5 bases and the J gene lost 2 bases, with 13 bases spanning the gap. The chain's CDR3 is CASSRDSGGNQPQHF. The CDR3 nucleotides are TGTGCCAGCAGTCGGGACTCGGGCGGCAATCAGCCCCAGCATTTT.

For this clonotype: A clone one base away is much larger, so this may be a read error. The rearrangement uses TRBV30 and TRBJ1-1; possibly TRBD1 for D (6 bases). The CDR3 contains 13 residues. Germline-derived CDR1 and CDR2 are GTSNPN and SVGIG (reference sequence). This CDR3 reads CAWSSDRNTVAFF. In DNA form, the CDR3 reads TGTGCCTGGAGTTCCGACAGGAACACTGTAGCTTTCTTT.

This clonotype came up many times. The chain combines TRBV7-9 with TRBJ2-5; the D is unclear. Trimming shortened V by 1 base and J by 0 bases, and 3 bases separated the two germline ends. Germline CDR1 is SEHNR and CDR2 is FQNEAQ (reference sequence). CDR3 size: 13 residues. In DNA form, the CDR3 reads TGTGCCAGCAGCTTAGTCAACCAAGAGACCCAGTACTTC. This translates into CASSLVNQETQYF.

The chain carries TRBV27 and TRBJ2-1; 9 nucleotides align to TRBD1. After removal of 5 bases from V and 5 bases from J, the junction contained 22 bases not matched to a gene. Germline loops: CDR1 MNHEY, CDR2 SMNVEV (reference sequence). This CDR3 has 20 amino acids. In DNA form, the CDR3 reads TGTGCCAGCAGTGTATACGTTTTCCGGGACAGGGCTGCAGGACACAATGAGCAGTTCTTC. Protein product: CASSVYVFRDRAAGHNEQFF.

CDR3 coding DNA: TGCAGCGTTCCTAAGGACGGGGAGCCCTACGAGCAGTACTTC. Translation: CSVPKDGEPYEQYF. The chain uses TRBV29-1 and TRBJ2-7; weak D call: TRBD2 (5 bases). The V end lost 5 bases, the J end lost 2 bases, and 16 bases lay between the germline ends. The length of the CDR3 is 14 residues. CDR1 is SQVTM, CDR2 ANQGSEA, per germline.

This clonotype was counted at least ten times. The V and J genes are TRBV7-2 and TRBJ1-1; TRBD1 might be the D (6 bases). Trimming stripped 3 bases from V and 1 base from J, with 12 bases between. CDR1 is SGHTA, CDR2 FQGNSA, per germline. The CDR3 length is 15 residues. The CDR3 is CASSFRGGPNTEAFF. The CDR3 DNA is TGTGCCAGCAGCTTTCGGGGGGGCCCGAACACTGAAGCTTTCTTT.

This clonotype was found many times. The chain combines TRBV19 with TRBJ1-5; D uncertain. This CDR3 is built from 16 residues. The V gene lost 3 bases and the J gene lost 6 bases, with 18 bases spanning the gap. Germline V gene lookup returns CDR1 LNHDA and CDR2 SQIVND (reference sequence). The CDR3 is CASSIRRAQTVQPQHF. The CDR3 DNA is TGTGCCAGTAGTATCAGACGGGCCCAGACCGTTCAGCCCCAGCATTTT.

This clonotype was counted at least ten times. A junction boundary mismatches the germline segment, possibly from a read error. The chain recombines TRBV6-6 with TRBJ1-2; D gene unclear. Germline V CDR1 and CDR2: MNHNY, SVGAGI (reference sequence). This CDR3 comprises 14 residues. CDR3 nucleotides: TGTGCCAGCAGTCCTACTATGGATAACTATGGCCACACCTTC. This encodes CASSPTMDNYGHTF.

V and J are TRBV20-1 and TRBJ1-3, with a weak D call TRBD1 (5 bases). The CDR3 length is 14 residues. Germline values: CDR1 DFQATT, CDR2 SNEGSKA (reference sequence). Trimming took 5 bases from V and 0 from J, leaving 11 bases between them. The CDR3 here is CSAGAGTSGNTIYF. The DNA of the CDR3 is TGCAGTGCTGGGGCAGGGACCTCTGGAAACACCATATATTTT.

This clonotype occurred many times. The CDR3 nucleotides are TGCAGCGTTCAAGGGGGGAGCACTGAAGCTTTCTTT. Encoded protein: CSVQGGSTEAFF. The J gene is TRBJ1-1, the V gene TRBV29-1; D possibly corresponds to TRBD1 (6 bases). This CDR3 has 12 residues. The germline V gene has CDR1 SQVTM and CDR2 ANQGSEA. The V end lost 5 bases, the J end lost 4 bases, and 11 bases lay between the germline ends.

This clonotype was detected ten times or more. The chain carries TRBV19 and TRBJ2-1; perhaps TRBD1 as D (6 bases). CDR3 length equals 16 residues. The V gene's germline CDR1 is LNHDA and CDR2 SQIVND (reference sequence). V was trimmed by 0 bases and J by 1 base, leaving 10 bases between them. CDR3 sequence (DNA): TGTGCCAGTAGTATAGACACAGGGTGGTCCTACAATGAGCAGTTCTTC. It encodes CASSIDTGWSYNEQFF.

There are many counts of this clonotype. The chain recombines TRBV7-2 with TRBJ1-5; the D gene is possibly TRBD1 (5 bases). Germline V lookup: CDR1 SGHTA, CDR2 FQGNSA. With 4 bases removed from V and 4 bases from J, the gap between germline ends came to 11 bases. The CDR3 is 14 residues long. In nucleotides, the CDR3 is TGTGCCAGCAGCTGGGGGGTGGGTAATCAGCCCCAGCATTTT. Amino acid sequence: CASSWGVGNQPQHF.

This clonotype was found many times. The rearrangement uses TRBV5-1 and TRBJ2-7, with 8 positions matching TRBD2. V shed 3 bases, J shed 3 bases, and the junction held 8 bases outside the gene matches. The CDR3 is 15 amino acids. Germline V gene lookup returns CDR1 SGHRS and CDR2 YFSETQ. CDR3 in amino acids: CASSYGGVEVYEQYF. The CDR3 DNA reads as TGCGCCAGCAGCTACGGGGGGGTCGAGGTCTACGAGCAGTACTTC.

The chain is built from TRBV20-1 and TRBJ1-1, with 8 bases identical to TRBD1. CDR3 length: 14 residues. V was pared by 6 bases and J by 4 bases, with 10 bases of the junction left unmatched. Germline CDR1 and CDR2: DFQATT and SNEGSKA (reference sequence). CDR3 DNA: TGCAGTGCAAGGGAGACAGGGGCCATCACTGAAGCTTTCTTT. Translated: CSARETGAITEAFF.

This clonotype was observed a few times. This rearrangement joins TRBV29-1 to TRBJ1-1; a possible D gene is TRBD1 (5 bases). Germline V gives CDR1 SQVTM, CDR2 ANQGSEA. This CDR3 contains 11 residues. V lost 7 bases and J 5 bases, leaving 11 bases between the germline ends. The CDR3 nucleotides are TGCAGCGGGACACGGAGTACTGAAGCTTTCTTT. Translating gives CSGTRSTEAFF.

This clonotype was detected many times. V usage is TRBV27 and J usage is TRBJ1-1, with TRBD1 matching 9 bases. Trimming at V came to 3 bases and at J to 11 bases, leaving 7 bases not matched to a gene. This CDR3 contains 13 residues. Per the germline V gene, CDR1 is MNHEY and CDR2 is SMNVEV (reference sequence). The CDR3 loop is CASSLGQGFTAFF. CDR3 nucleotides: TGTGCCAGCAGTTTGGGACAGGGTTTTACGGCTTTCTTT.

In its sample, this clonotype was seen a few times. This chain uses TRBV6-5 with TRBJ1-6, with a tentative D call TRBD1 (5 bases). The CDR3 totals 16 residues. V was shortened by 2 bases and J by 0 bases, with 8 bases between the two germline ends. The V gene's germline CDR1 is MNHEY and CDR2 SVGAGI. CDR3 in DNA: TGTGCCAGCAGTTACAGGGGTAGCTCCTATAATTCACCCCTCCACTTT. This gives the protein CASSYRGSSYNSPLHF.

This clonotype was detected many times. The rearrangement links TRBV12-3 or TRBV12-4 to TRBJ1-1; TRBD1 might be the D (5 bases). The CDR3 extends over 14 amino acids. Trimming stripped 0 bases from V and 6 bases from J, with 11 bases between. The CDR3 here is CASSLAGRESEAFF. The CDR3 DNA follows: TGTGCCAGCAGTTTAGCTGGCAGGGAATCTGAAGCTTTCTTT.

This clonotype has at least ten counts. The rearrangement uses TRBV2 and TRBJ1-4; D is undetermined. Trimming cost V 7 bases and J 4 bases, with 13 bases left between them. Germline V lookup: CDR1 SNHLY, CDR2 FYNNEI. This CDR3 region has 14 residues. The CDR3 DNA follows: TGTGCCAGCACAAGGTCACAAAGTAATGAAAAACTGTTTTTT. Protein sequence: CASTRSQSNEKLFF.

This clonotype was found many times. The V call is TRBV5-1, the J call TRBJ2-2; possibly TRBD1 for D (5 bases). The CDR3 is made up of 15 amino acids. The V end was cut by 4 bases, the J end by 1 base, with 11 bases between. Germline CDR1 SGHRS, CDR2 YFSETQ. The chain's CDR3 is CASSKNQGNTGELFF. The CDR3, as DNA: TGCGCCAGCAGCAAGAATCAGGGGAACACCGGGGAGCTGTTTTTT.

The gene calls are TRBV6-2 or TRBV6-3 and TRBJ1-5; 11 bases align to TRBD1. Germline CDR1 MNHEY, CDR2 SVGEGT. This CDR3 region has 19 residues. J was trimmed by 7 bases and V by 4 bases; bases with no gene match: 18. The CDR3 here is CASSSLVKLQGQGGQPQHF. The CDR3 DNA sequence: TGTGCCAGCAGTTCCCTCGTCAAACTTCAGGGACAGGGGGGGCAGCCCCAGCATTTT.

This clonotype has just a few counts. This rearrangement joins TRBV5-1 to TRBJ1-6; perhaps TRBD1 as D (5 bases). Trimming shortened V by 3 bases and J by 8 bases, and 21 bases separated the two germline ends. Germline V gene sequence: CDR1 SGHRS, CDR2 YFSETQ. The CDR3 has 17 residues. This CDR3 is CASSSGLLQGEHSPLHF. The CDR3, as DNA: TGCGCCAGCAGCTCAGGACTACTTCAGGGTGAACATTCACCCCTCCACTTT.

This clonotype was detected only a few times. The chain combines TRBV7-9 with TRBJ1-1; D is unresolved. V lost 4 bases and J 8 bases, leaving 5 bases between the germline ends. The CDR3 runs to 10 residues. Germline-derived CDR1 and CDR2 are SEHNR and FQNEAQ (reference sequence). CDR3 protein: CASSSAEAFF. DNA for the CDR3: TGTGCCAGCAGCTCCGCCGAAGCTTTCTTT.

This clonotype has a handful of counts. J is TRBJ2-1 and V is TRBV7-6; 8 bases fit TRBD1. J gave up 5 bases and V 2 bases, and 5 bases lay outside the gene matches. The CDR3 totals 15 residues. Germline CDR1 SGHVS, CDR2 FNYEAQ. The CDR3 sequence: CASSLRQGINNEQFF. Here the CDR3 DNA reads TGTGCCAGCAGCTTAAGACAGGGGATAAACAATGAGCAGTTCTTC.